This T cell receptor beta chain is from a study of Graves' ophthalmopathy and Graves' hyperthyroidism. Study context: Calling hyperthyroidism stable required that no ophthalmopathy show up within 18 months of follow-up. Notes on the study in general: Blood also held most thyroid clonotypes expanded above 0.001 frequency.

Only a few counts were recorded for this clonotype. Its cognate antigen is unknown. Amplifying from RNA transcripts, the study obtained TCR beta CDR3 regions. The library came from an HTBI-primed first-round RT-PCR and a second-round multiplex PCR. TCRdb reprocessed the multiplex PCR reads with MiXCR, giving one entry per CDR3 protein. The sample has around 1.1 million distinct CDR3 sequences, 35% to 45% seen once. The CDR3 is 14 amino acids. Trimming stripped 2 bases from V and 1 base from J, with 8 bases between. Germline CDR1 and CDR2: GTSNPN and SVGIG (reference sequence). Eligible hyperthyroidism cases comprised new diagnoses of under 2 months' duration in individuals aged 18 to 65. Other autoimmune diseases, uncontrolled infections, pregnancy or lactation ruled patients out of participation.

The sequenced sample consisted of peripheral blood or thyroid tissue (not recorded which). V usage is TRBV30 and J usage is TRBJ1-4; weak D call: TRBD1 (5 bases). The origin of this receptor is an adult man with Graves' hyperthyroidism. The CDR3 reads CAWSQGGTNEKLFF. The DNA for the CDR3 is TGTGCCTGGAGTCAGGGAGGAACTAATGAAAAACTGTTTTTT.